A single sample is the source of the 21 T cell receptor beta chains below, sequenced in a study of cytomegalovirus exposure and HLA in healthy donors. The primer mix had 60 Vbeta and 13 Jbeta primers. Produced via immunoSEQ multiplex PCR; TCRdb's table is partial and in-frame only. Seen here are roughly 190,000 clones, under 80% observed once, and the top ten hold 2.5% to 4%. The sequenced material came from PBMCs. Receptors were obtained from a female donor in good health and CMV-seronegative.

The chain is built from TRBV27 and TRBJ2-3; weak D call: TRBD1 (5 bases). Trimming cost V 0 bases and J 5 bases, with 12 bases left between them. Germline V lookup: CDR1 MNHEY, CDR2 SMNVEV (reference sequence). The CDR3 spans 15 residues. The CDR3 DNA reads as TGTGCCAGCAGTTTATCGGCTAATACAGGAGATACGCAGTATTTT. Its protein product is CASSLSANTGDTQYF.

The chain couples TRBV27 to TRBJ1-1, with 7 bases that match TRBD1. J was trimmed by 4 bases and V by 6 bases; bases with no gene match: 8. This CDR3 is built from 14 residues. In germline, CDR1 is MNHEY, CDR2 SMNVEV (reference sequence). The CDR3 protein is CASRNYDRATEAFF. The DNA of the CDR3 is TGTGCCAGCAGGAATTATGACAGGGCCACTGAAGCTTTCTTT.

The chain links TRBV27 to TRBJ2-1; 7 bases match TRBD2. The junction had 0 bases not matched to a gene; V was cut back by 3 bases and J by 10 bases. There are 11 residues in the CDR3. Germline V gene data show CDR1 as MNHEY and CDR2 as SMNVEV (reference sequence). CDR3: CASSFSGEQFF. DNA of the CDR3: TGTGCCAGCAGTTTTAGCGGGGAGCAGTTCTTC.

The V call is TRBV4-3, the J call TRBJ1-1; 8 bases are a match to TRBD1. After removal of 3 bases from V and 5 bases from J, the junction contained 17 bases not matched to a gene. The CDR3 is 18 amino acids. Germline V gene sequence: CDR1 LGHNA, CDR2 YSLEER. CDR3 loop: CASSQGELFRGRGTEAFF. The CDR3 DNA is TGCGCCAGCAGCCAGGGAGAGCTTTTCAGGGGGCGCGGGACTGAAGCTTTCTTT.

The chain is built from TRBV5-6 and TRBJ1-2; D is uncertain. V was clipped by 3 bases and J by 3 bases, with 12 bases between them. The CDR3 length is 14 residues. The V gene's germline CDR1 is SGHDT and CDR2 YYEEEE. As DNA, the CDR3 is TGTGCCAGCAGCTCTAGACCCGGGGACTATGGCTACACCTTC. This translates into CASSSRPGDYGYTF.

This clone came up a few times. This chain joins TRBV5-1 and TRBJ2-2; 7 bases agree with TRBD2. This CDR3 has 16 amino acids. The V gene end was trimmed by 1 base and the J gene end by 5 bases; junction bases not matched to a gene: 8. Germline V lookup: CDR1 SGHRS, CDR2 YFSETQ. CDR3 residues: CASSLRLAVDTGELFF. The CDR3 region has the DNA TGCGCCAGCAGCTTGCGGCTAGCGGTAGATACCGGGGAGCTGTTTTTT.

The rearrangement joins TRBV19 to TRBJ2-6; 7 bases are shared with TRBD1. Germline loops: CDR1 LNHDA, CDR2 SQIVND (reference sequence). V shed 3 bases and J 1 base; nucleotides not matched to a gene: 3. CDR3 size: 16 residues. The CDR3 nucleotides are TGTGCCAGTAGTATCCTACAGGGGTCTGGGGCCAACGTCCTGACTTTC. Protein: CASSILQGSGANVLTF.

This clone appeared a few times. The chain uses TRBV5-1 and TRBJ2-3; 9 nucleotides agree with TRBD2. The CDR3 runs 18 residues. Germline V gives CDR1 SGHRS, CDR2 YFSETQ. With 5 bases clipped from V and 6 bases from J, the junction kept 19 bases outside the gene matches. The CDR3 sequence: CASRPARISGGTPDTQYF. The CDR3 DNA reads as TGCGCCAGCAGGCCCGCCCGAATTAGCGGGGGTACCCCGGATACGCAGTATTTT.

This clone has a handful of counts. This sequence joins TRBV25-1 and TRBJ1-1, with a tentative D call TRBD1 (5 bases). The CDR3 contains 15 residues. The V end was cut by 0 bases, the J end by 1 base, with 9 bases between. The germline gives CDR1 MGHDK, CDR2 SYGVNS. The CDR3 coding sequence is TGTGCCAGCAGTGAATATGGGCAGGGGAACACTGAAGCTTTCTTT. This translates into CASSEYGQGNTEAFF.

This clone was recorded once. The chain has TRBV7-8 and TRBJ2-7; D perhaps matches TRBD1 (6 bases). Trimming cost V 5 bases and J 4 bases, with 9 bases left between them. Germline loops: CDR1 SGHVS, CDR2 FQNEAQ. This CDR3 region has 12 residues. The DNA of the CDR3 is TGTGCCAGCAGCCCCAGGGGTTACGAGCAGTACTTC. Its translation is CASSPRGYEQYF.

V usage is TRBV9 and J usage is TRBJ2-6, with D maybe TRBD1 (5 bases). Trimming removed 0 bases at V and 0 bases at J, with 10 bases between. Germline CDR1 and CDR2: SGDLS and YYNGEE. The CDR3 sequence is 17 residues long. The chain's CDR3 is CASSVGRASSGANVLTF. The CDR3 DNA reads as TGTGCCAGCAGCGTAGGCAGGGCAAGCTCTGGGGCCAACGTCCTGACTTTC.

The CDR3 coding sequence is TGCGCCAGCAGCCCGAGACTAGCGGGACTCCAAGAGACCCAGTACTTC. It translates to CASSPRLAGLQETQYF. The chain employs TRBV5-1 and TRBJ2-5; TRBD2 agrees at 11 bases. V dropped 4 bases and J dropped 1; count of bases not matched to a gene: 6. This CDR3 comprises 16 residues. Germline CDR1 and CDR2: SGHRS and YFSETQ.

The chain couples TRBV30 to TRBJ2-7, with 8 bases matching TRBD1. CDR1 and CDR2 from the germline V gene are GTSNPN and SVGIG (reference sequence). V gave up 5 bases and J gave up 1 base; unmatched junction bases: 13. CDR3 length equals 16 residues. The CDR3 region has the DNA TGTGCCTGGCGCTCCCGGAGGACAGGGTGGTCCTACGAGCAGTACTTC. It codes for CAWRSRRTGWSYEQYF.

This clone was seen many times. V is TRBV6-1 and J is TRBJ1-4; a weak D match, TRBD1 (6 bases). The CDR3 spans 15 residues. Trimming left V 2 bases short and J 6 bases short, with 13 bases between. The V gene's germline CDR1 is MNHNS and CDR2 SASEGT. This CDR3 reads CASSEKQGFYEKLFF. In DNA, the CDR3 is TGTGCCAGCAGTGAAAAACAGGGTTTTTATGAAAAACTGTTTTTT.

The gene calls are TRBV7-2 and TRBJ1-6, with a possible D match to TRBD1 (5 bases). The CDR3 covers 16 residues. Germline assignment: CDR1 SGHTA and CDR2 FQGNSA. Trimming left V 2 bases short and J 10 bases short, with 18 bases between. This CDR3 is CASSLNMRQGWSPLHF. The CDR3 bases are TGTGCCAGCAGCTTAAATATGAGGCAGGGTTGGTCACCCCTCCACTTT.

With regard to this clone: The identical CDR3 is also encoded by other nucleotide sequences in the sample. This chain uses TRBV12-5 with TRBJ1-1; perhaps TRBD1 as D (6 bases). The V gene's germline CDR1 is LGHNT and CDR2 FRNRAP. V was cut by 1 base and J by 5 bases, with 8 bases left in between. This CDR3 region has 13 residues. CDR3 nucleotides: TGTGCTAGTGGTTTGGGCAGGGGTACTGAAGCTTTCTTT. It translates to CASGLGRGTEAFF.

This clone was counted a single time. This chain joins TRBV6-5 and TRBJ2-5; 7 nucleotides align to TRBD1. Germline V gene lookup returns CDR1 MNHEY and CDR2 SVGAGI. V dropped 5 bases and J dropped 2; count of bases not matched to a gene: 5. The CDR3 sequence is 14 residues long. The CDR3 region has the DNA TGTGCCAGCAGTCGGGACAGCGTTCAAGAGACCCAGTACTTC. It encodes CASSRDSVQETQYF.

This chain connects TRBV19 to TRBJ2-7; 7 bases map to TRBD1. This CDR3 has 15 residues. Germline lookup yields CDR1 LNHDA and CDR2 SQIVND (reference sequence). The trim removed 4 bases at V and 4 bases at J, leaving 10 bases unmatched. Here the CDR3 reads CASSTPGQQTYEQYF. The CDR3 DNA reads TGTGCCAGTAGTACCCCGGGACAGCAAACATACGAGCAGTACTTC.

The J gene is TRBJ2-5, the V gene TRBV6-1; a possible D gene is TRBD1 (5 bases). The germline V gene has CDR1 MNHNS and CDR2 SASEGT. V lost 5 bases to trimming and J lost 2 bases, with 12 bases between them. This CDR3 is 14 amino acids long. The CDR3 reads CASSRLTVQETQYF. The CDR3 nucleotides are TGTGCCAGCAGTCGATTGACAGTTCAAGAGACCCAGTACTTC.

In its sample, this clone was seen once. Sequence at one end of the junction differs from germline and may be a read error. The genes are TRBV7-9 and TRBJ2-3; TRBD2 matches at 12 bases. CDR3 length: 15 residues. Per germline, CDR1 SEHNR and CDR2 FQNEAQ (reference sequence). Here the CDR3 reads CSSRSLLAGGDTQYF. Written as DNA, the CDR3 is TGTTCCAGCAGGAGCCTACTAGCGGGAGGAGATACGCAGTATTTT.

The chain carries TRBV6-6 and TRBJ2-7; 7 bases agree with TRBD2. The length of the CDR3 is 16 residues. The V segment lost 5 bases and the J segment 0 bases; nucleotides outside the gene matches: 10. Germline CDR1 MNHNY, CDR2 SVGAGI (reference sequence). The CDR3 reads CASSLTGGQSSYEQYF. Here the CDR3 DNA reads TGTGCCAGCAGTCTGACGGGGGGTCAGAGCTCCTACGAGCAGTACTTC.